This TCR beta chain was captured in a study of blood T cells in healthy people across ages. Using a J-beta primer mix together with a sample-barcoded 5' primer, a second PCR was run for about 6 to 12 cycles. Sequencing recovered at least 2.5 million CDR3-containing paired-end reads from each sample. TCRdb independently ran MiXCR on the 5' RACE reads; one entry per CDR3 protein. The data show 1.2 million to 1.5 million distinct CDR3 sequences, about 40% seen once. This clonotype was counted between two and nine times. Antigen unknown. With 3 bases removed from V and 8 bases from J, the gap between germline ends came to 14 bases. Per the germline V gene, CDR1 is MNHEY and CDR2 is SMNVEV (reference sequence). The CDR3 runs 15 residues. Study results and limitations: Naive and antigen-experienced cells were not separated, limiting conclusive comparison. The fall in TCR beta diversity per million T cells was roughly linear with age.

The origin of this receptor is a woman aged 18 to 35 in good health. The rearrangement links TRBV27 to TRBJ1-6; perhaps TRBD1 as D (6 bases). Sequencing was done on a sample of blood. This chain's CDR3 is CASSFHRALDSPLHF. In DNA form, the CDR3 reads TGTGCCAGCAGTTTCCACAGGGCGTTGGATTCACCCCTCCACTTT.